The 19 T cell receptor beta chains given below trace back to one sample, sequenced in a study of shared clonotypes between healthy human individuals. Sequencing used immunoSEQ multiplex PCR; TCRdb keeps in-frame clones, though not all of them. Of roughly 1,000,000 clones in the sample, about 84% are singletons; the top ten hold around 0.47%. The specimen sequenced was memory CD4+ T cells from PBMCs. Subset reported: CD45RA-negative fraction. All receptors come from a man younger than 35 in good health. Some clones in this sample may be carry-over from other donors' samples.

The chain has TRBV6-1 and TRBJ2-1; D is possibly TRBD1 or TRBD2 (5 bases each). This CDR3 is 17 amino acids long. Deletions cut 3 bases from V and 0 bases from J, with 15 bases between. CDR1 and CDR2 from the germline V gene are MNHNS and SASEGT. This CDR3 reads CASSEASGTVSYNEQFF. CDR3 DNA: TGTGCCAGCAGTGAGGCCTCTGGGACGGTCTCCTACAATGAGCAGTTCTTC.

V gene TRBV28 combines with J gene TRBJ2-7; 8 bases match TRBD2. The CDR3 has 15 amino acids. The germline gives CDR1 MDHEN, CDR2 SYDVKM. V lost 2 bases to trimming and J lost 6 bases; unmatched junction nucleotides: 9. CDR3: CASSLRASGLIEQYF. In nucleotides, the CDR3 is TGTGCCAGCAGTTTAAGGGCTAGCGGGTTGATCGAGCAGTACTTC.

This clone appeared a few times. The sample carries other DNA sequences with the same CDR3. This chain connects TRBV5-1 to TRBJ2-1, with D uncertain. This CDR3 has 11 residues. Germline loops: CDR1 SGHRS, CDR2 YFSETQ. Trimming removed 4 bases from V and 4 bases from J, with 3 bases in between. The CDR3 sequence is CASSEYNEQFF. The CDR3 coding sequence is TGCGCCAGCAGCGAATACAATGAGCAGTTCTTC. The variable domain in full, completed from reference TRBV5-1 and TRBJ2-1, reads KAGVTQTPRYLIKTRGQQVTLSCSPISGHRSVSWYQQTPGQGLQFLFEYFSETQRNKGNFPGRFSGRQFSNSRSEMNVSTLELGDSALYLCASSEYNEQFFGPGTRLTVL.

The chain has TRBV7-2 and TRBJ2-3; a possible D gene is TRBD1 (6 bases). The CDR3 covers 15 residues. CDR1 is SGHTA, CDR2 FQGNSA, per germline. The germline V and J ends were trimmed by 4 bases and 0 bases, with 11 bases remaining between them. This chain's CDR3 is CASSSRDKSTDTQYF. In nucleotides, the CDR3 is TGTGCCAGCAGCTCCCGGGACAAAAGCACAGATACGCAGTATTTT.

CDR3 in DNA: TGTGCCAGCAGTCCCTCCTCAGCGGGGGGTCGGAACACTGAAGCTTTCTTT. Translated, it gives CASSPSSAGGRNTEAFF. The chain uses TRBV28 and TRBJ1-1; weak D call: TRBD1 (5 bases). Per germline, CDR1 MDHEN and CDR2 SYDVKM. The CDR3 is made up of 17 amino acids. Trimming shortened V by 5 bases and J by 1 base, and 20 bases separated the two germline ends.

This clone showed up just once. DNA for the CDR3: TGTGCCAGCAGCTTAAGGAAATCGGGCACTGAAGCTTTCTTT. This sequence encodes CASSLRKSGTEAFF. This sequence joins TRBV7-2 and TRBJ1-1; no clear D gene. V lost 2 bases, J lost 4 bases, and 11 bases lay in between. Germline V CDR1 and CDR2: SGHTA, FQGNSA. This CDR3 is 14 amino acids long.

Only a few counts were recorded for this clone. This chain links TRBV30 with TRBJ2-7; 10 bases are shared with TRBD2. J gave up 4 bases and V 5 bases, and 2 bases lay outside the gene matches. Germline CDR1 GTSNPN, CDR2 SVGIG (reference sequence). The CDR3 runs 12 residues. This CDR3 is CAWASGRYEQYF. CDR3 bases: TGTGCCTGGGCTAGCGGGAGATACGAGCAGTACTTC.

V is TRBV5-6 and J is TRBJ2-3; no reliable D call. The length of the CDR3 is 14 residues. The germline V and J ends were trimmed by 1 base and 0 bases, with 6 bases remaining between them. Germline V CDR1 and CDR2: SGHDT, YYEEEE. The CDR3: CASSLRRSTDTQYF. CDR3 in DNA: TGTGCCAGCAGCTTGCGGCGGAGCACAGATACGCAGTATTTT.

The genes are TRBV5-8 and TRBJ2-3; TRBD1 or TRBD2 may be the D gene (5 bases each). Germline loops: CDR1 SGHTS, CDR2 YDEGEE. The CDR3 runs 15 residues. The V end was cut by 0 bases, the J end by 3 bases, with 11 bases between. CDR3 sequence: CASSLDRGFTDTQYF. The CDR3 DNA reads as TGTGCCAGCAGCTTGGATCGGGGCTTTACAGATACGCAGTATTTT.

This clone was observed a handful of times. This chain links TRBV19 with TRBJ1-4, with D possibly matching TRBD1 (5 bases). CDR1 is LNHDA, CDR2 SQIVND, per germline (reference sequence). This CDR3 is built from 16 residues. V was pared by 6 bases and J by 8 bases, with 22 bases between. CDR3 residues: CASRVPGPGAVEKLFF. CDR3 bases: TGTGCCAGTAGGGTTCCGGGACCCGGAGCCGTAGAAAAACTGTTTTTT. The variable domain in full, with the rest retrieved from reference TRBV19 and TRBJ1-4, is DGGITQSPKYLFRKEGQNVTLSCEQNLNHDAMYWYRQDPGQGLRLIYYSQIVNDFQKGDIAEGYSVSREKKESFPLTVTSAQKNPTAFYLCASRVPGPGAVEKLFFGSGTQLSVL.

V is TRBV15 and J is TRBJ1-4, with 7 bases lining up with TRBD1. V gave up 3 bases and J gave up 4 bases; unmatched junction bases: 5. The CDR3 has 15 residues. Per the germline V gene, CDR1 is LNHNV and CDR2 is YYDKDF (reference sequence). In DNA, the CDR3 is TGTGCCACCAGCAGGCCGGGACAGAGTAATGAAAAACTGTTTTTT. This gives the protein CATSRPGQSNEKLFF.

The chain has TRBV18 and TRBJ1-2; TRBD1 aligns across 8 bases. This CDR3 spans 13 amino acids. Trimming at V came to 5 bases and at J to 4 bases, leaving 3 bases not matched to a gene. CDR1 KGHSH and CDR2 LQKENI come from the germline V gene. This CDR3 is CASSAGQAYGYTF. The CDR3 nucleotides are TGTGCCAGCTCAGCGGGACAGGCCTATGGCTACACCTTC.

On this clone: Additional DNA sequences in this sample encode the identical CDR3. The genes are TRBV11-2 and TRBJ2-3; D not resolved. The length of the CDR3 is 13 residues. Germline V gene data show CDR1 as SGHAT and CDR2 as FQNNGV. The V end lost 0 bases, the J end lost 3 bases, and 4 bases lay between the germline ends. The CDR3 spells CASSLDRTDTQYF. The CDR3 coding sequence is TGTGCCAGCAGCTTAGATCGAACAGATACGCAGTATTTT.

As DNA, the CDR3 is TGTGCCAGCAGCCAAGGGCCCAGTGTCGAGCAGTACTTC. It codes for CASSQGPSVEQYF. The chain couples TRBV4-2 to TRBJ2-7; no clear D gene. The V gene lost 1 base and the J gene lost 6 bases, with 10 bases spanning the gap. In germline, CDR1 is LGHNA, CDR2 YNFKEQ. CDR3 length equals 13 residues.

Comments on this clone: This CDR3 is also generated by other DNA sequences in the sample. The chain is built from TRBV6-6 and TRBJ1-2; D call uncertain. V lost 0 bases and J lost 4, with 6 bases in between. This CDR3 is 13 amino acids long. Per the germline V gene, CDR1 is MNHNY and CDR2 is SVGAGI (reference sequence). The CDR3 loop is CASSYSGRYGYTF. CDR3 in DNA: TGTGCCAGCAGTTACTCAGGACGCTATGGCTACACCTTC.

CDR3 protein: CASRRPAGFPYEQYF. CDR3 nucleotide sequence: TGTGCCTCGCGTAGGCCGGCAGGCTTCCCCTACGAGCAGTACTTC. This chain links TRBV28 with TRBJ2-7, with D hard to call. V was pared by 11 bases and J by 2 bases, with 22 bases between. The CDR3 sequence is 15 residues long. The V gene's germline CDR1 is MDHEN and CDR2 SYDVKM.

This CDR3 is CASGSIRQGAYEQYF. In nucleotides, the CDR3 is TGCGCCAGCGGATCCATAAGACAGGGGGCCTACGAGCAGTACTTC. The J gene is TRBJ2-7, the V gene TRBV5-1, with 9 positions matching TRBD1. V shed 7 bases and J 2 bases; nucleotides not matched to a gene: 10. This CDR3 has 15 amino acids. The germline V gene encodes CDR1 SGHRS and CDR2 YFSETQ.

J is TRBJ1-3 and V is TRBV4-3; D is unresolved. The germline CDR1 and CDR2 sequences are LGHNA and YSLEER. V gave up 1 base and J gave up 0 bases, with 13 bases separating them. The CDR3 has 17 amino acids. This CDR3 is CASSQVGYPYSGNTIYF. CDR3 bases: TGCGCCAGCAGCCAAGTTGGCTACCCGTACTCTGGAAACACCATATATTTT.

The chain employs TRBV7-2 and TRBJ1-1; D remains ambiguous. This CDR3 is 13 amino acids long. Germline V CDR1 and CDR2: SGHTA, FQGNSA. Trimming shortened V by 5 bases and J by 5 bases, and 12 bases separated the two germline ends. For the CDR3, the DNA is TGTGCCAGCAGCCGCGAGGTGGGAACTGAAGCTTTCTTT. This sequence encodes CASSREVGTEAFF.